The rows below give T cell receptor beta chains drawn from one sample of a study of blood T cell repertoires in COVID-19. Here immunoSEQ multiplex PCR was the method, and the copy in TCRdb shows in-frame clones only, minus some. Of a few hundred thousand clones in the sample, around 89% were seen once. Sequencing input: PBMCs or T cells enriched from blood (not recorded which). Source of these receptors: a man younger than 45 who had been exposed to COVID-19. The CDR3 runs from the conserved cysteine through the conserved F or W. Each record gives: V gene, D gene, J gene, clone size, CDR3 length, CDR3 DNA, CDR3 protein. D genes are given only for firm matches. Part of the rows lack a size; the others show once, few, many or a class for expanded clones.

V: TRBV30
D: TRBD1
J: TRBJ1-4
size: few
length: 15
DNA: TGTGCCTGGAGTAGACACAGGGGGTGGAATGAAAAACTGTTTTTT
CDR3: CAWSRHRGWNEKLFF

V: TRBV12-3/TRBV12-4
D: NA
J: TRBJ1-2
size: NA
length: 12
DNA: TGTGCCAGCAGTTCGGCGGTCTATGGCTACACCTTC
CDR3: CASSSAVYGYTF

V: TRBV10-2
D: TRBD2
J: TRBJ2-7
size: NA
length: 21
DNA: TGCGCCAGCAGTGAGTCGAAACTTTCCGGTACCGGGACTAGCGGAAACTACGAGCAGTACTTC
CDR3: CASSESKLSGTGTSGNYEQYF

V: TRBV9
D: NA
J: TRBJ1-1
size: NA
length: 13
DNA: TGTGCCAGCAGCGTAGTCTGGAACACTGAAGCTTTCTTT
CDR3: CASSVVWNTEAFF

V: TRBV6-5
D: TRBD1
J: TRBJ1-3
size: NA
length: 14
DNA: TGTGCCAGCCAGGACAGGGGGCTTCGAAACACCATATATTTT
CDR3: CASQDRGLRNTIYF

V: TRBV11-2
D: TRBD2
J: TRBJ2-1
size: NA
length: 14
DNA: TGTGCCAGCAGCTTAATAATAGCGGGGACGGAGCAGTTCTTC
CDR3: CASSLIIAGTEQFF

V: TRBV5-6
D: NA
J: TRBJ1-3
size: NA
length: 12
DNA: TGTGCCAGCAGCTTGGACAGAAACACCATATATTTT
CDR3: CASSLDRNTIYF

V: TRBV29-1
D: TRBD1
J: TRBJ2-6
size: NA
length: 16
DNA: TGCAGCATTCTGACAGGGGAGGTCTCTGGGGCCAACGTCCTGACTTTC
CDR3: CSILTGEVSGANVLTF

V: TRBV27
D: NA
J: TRBJ2-1
size: NA
length: 14
DNA: TGTGCCAGCAGTCCCGGGGGGCACTACAATGAGCAGTTCTTC
CDR3: CASSPGGHYNEQFF

V: TRBV7-6
D: NA
J: TRBJ2-7
size: NA
length: 15
DNA: TGTGCCAGCAGCGATACCCCTTTGGGGCTTTACGAGCAGTACTTC
CDR3: CASSDTPLGLYEQYF

V: TRBV7-6
D: NA
J: TRBJ1-3
size: NA
length: 14
DNA: TGTGCCAGCAAAGACAGCCTCTCTGGAAACACCATATATTTT
CDR3: CASKDSLSGNTIYF

V: TRBV6-5
D: NA
J: TRBJ1-5
size: NA
length: 15
DNA: TGTGCCAGCAGTAAGGACAGCTCTAGCAATCAGCCCCAGCATTTT
CDR3: CASSKDSSSNQPQHF

V: TRBV5-4
D: NA
J: TRBJ2-5
size: NA
length: 17
DNA: TGTGCCAGCAGCTCCCCCCTGGCCGGCGGTGTCGGGGAGACCCAGTACTTC
CDR3: CASSSPLAGGVGETQYF

V: TRBV12-1
D: NA
J: TRBJ1-3
size: NA
length: 15
DNA: TGTGCCAGCAGCACACACAGGGGTCCTGGAAACACCATATATTTT
CDR3: CASSTHRGPGNTIYF

V: TRBV2
D: NA
J: TRBJ1-6
size: NA
length: 16
DNA: TGTGCCAGCAGTGAACGACAGTTTATATCAAATTCACCCCTCCACTTT
CDR3: CASSERQFISNSPLHF

V: TRBV18
D: TRBD2
J: TRBJ2-3
size: NA
length: 15
DNA: TGTGCCAGCTCACCCGGCGGGGGGGTGGCCGATACGCAGTATTTT
CDR3: CASSPGGGVADTQYF

V: TRBV19
D: NA
J: TRBJ1-5
size: NA
length: 15
DNA: TGTGCCAGTAGTATAGAAGGCAGGCTGGTTCAGCCCCAGCATTTT
CDR3: CASSIEGRLVQPQHF

V: TRBV11-1
D: TRBD1
J: TRBJ1-6
size: NA
length: 16
DNA: TGTGCCAGCAGCTTATTGGGGCGACAGGGCGGATCACCCCTCCACTTT
CDR3: CASSLLGRQGGSPLHF

V: TRBV19
D: NA
J: TRBJ1-5
size: NA
length: 14
DNA: TGTGCCAGTAGTATAGGGAGAGGGGGACAGCCCCAGCATTTT
CDR3: CASSIGRGGQPQHF

V: TRBV12-3/TRBV12-4
D: TRBD1
J: TRBJ2-7
size: once
length: 13
DNA: TGTGCCAGCAGAGAGGGACAGGGGTACGAGCAGTACTTC
CDR3: CASREGQGYEQYF

V: TRBV5-1
D: TRBD1
J: TRBJ2-3
size: NA
length: 16
DNA: TGCGCCAGCAGCTTGGGGGACAGCCGAGCCACAGATACGCAGTATTTT
CDR3: CASSLGDSRATDTQYF

V: TRBV9
D: NA
J: TRBJ1-2
size: NA
length: 15
DNA: TGTGCCAGCAGCGTAGGACCGGGACACTATTATGGCTACACCTTC
CDR3: CASSVGPGHYYGYTF

V: TRBV4-3
D: TRBD1
J: TRBJ1-6
size: once
length: 16
DNA: TGCGCCAGCAGCGAAAGCCGGACAGGGAGAGGATCACCCCTCCACTTT
CDR3: CASSESRTGRGSPLHF

V: TRBV7-9
D: NA
J: TRBJ2-1
size: NA
length: 14
DNA: TGTGCCAGCAGCTTAGTGACGGATAGCTCCGAGCAGTTCTTC
CDR3: CASSLVTDSSEQFF

V: TRBV13
D: NA
J: TRBJ2-7
size: once
length: 17
DNA: TGTGCCAGCAGCTCGACTTGGAGGGGTCCTAACTCCTACGAGCAGTACTTC
CDR3: CASSSTWRGPNSYEQYF

V: TRBV7-2
D: NA
J: TRBJ2-3
size: NA
length: 14
DNA: TGTGCCAGCTCCAGGGACAAGGCCCCAGATACGCAGTATTTT
CDR3: CASSRDKAPDTQYF

V: TRBV7-2
D: NA
J: TRBJ1-6
size: NA
length: 13
DNA: TGTGCCAGCAGCTACCCCGGGGGAGGGACCCTCCACTTT
CDR3: CASSYPGGGTLHF